These 17 T cell receptor beta chains originate from one sample sequenced in a study of resident and recirculating memory T cells in vitiligo. Sequenced by immunoSEQ multiplex PCR; TCRdb stores in-frame clones only, minus some. Of 75,000 to 95,000 clones in the sample, about 92% are singletons; the top ten hold approximately 5.4%. Sequenced input: blood. Receptors originate from a male donor with vitiligo.

The genes are TRBV4-1 and TRBJ1-2, with no clear D. Trimming shortened V by 5 bases and J by 8 bases, and 9 bases separated the two germline ends. The germline CDR1 and CDR2 sequences are MGHRA and YSYEKL. The CDR3 spans 11 residues. CDR3 nucleotide sequence: TGCGCCAGCAGCTCCCCGGGGGGCTACACCTTC. Encoded protein: CASSSPGGYTF.

About this clone itself: No DNA is shown, since the ends of the CDR3 on it are uncertain; the CDR3 is the one TCRdb lists. The chain couples TRBV28 to TRBJ1-2; TRBD1, as called in the table, went unchecked against the DNA. CDR1 and CDR2 (germline): MDHEN, SYDVKM. The CDR3 is 15 residues long, counting both termini. This chain's CDR3 is CASSLFGPGDYGYTF.

This clone has a single count. J is TRBJ2-7 and V is TRBV7-9; 10 bases agree with TRBD2. Germline lookup yields CDR1 SEHNR and CDR2 FQNEAQ (reference sequence). The CDR3 covers 15 residues. V gave up 9 bases and J gave up 3 bases; unmatched junction bases: 11. CDR3 DNA: TGTGCCAGTGAGGGCCCTAGCGGGAGCGTCTACGAGCAGTACTTC. It is translated as CASEGPSGSVYEQYF.

The gene calls are TRBV5-8 and TRBJ1-2; the D is unclear. Trimming stripped 1 base from V and 5 bases from J, with 12 bases between. This CDR3 region has 14 residues. Germline V gene sequence: CDR1 SGHTS, CDR2 YDEGEE. The DNA for the CDR3 is TGTGCCAGCAGCTTGTCCCCGGGTCGATATGGCTACACCTTC. It yields the protein CASSLSPGRYGYTF.

The rearrangement links TRBV28 to TRBJ2-7, with TRBD2 matching 11 bases. J was trimmed by 0 bases and V by 10 bases; bases with no gene match: 8. Germline V lookup: CDR1 MDHEN, CDR2 SYDVKM. This CDR3 is 15 amino acids long. Written as DNA, the CDR3 is TGTGCCATCTCTCCGGGACTAGCGGCCTCCTACGAGCAGTACTTC. Protein: CAISPGLAASYEQYF.

The genes are TRBV7-8 and TRBJ2-4; 7 bases agree with TRBD2. Germline V gives CDR1 SGHVS, CDR2 FQNEAQ. This CDR3 contains 16 residues. The V and J ends lost 3 bases and 0 bases, in that order; junction bases with no gene match: 5. In nucleotides, the CDR3 is TGTGCCAGCAGCTTTGGGCGGGAGCTAGCCAAAAACATTCAGTACTTC. It is translated as CASSFGRELAKNIQYF.

The chain combines TRBV5-1 with TRBJ2-7, with 8 bases aligning to TRBD2. The length of the CDR3 is 13 residues. V gave up 5 bases and J gave up 4 bases; unmatched junction bases: 5. Germline CDR1 is SGHRS and CDR2 is YFSETQ. CDR3 loop: CASSVLAEYEQYF. The CDR3 region has the DNA TGCGCCAGCAGTGTACTAGCGGAATACGAGCAGTACTTC.

The chain has TRBV9 and TRBJ2-5; weak D call: TRBD2 (6 bases). The V gene lost 3 bases and the J gene lost 1 base, with 13 bases spanning the gap. This CDR3 is built from 15 residues. Germline-derived CDR1 and CDR2 are SGDLS and YYNGEE. The CDR3, as DNA: TGTGCCAGCAGCGCCCTGGGACTCATCCAAGAGACCCAGTACTTC. Translation: CASSALGLIQETQYF.

This clone was picked up one time. The chain is built from TRBV7-9 and TRBJ2-7; D is undetermined. Germline V CDR1 and CDR2: SEHNR, FQNEAQ (reference sequence). V was cut by 1 base and J by 0 bases, with 7 bases left in between. This CDR3 is 14 amino acids long. The CDR3 DNA reads as TGTGCCAGCAGCTTAGGGAGCCACTCCTACGAGCAGTACTTC. Translated: CASSLGSHSYEQYF. The whole variable domain, remainder taken from reference TRBV7-9 and TRBJ2-7, is DTGVSQNPRHKITKRGQNVTFRCDPISEHNRLYWYRQTLGQGPEFLTYFQNEAQLEKSRLLSDRFSAERPKGSFSTLEIQRTEQGDSAMYLCASSLGSHSYEQYFGPGTRLTVT.

This clone came up once. The chain combines TRBV5-1 with TRBJ1-1; a possible D gene is TRBD1 (5 bases). Germline V gene lookup returns CDR1 SGHRS and CDR2 YFSETQ. The CDR3 has 13 amino acids. The germline V and J ends were trimmed by 5 bases and 0 bases, with 8 bases remaining between them. CDR3 residues: CASRTGVNTEAFF. DNA for the CDR3: TGCGCCAGCAGAACAGGTGTGAACACTGAAGCTTTCTTT.

The chain employs TRBV7-3 and TRBJ2-5; perhaps TRBD2 as D (5 bases). The CDR3 runs to 14 residues. V was cut by 1 base and J by 4 bases, with 10 bases left in between. CDR1 SGHTA and CDR2 FQGTGA come from the germline V gene. The CDR3 region is CASSLSGSRETQYF. CDR3 bases: TGTGCCAGCAGCTTAAGTGGGAGCAGAGAGACCCAGTACTTC.

The chain has TRBV5-1 and TRBJ2-4; 12 bases map to TRBD2. This CDR3 region has 20 residues. V was pared by 1 base and J by 7 bases, with 18 bases of the junction left unmatched. Germline V lookup: CDR1 SGHRS, CDR2 YFSETQ. This CDR3 reads CASSLMPSGRDSAFWNIQYF. The DNA of the CDR3 is TGCGCCAGCAGCTTGATGCCTAGCGGGAGGGATAGTGCTTTCTGGAACATTCAGTACTTC.

The chain combines TRBV4-3 with TRBJ2-2; 10 bases are shared with TRBD2. CDR1 LGHNA and CDR2 YSLEER come from the germline V gene. Trimming took 1 base from V and 6 from J; bases not matched to a gene: 8. The CDR3 is 17 amino acids. CDR3 sequence (DNA): TGCGCCAGCAGCCAAGCCCCAGCGGGAGGGTGGGCCGGGGAGCTGTTTTTT. It codes for CASSQAPAGGWAGELFF.

The chain is built from TRBV5-6 and TRBJ1-1; the D is unclear. The CDR3 is 12 amino acids. V was pared by 1 base and J by 4 bases, with 5 bases between. Germline V gives CDR1 SGHDT, CDR2 YYEEEE. As DNA, the CDR3 is TGTGCCAGCAGCTTGTACACCACTGAAGCTTTCTTT. Encoded protein: CASSLYTTEAFF.

The rearrangement links TRBV28 to TRBJ1-4; TRBD1 might be the D (6 bases). V dropped 5 bases and J dropped 4 bases, with 20 bases sitting between them. Germline loops: CDR1 MDHEN, CDR2 SYDVKM. The CDR3 runs 17 residues. CDR3 bases: TGTGCCAGCAGTCCTCCGACAGGAGGTCAGGGTAATGAAAAACTGTTTTTT. Translated, it gives CASSPPTGGQGNEKLFF.

This rearrangement joins TRBV9 to TRBJ2-5; D remains ambiguous. Germline V gives CDR1 SGDLS, CDR2 YYNGEE. The CDR3 extends over 13 amino acids. The V gene lost 0 bases and the J gene lost 3 bases, with 6 bases spanning the gap. CDR3 bases: TGTGCCAGCAGCGTAGACAGTGAAGAGACCCAGTACTTC. Amino acid sequence: CASSVDSEETQYF.

This clone has a single count. The rearrangement uses TRBV11-2 and TRBJ2-2; D uncertain. The CDR3 sequence is 14 residues long. In germline, CDR1 is SGHAT, CDR2 FQNNGV. V lost 3 bases and J 4 bases, leaving 9 bases between the germline ends. This CDR3 is CASSFRPGTGELFF. The CDR3 nucleotides read TGTGCCAGCAGCTTTCGGCCGGGCACCGGGGAGCTGTTTTTT.